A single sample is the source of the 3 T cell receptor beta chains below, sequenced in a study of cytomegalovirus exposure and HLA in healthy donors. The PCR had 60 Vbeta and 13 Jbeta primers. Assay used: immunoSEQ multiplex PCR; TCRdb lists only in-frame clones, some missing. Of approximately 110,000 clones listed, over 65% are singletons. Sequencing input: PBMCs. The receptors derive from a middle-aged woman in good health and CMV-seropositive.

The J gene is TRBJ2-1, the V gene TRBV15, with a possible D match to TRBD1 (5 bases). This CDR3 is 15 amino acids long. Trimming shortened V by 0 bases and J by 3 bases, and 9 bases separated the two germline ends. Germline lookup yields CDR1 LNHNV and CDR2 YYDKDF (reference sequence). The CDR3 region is CATSREGRNYNEQFF. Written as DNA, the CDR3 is TGTGCCACCAGCAGAGAGGGGCGGAACTACAATGAGCAGTTCTTC.

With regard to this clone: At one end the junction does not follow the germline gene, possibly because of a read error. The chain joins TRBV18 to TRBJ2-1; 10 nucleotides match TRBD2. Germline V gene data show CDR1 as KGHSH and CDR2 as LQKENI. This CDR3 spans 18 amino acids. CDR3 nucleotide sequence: TGTGCCAGCTCGCCACTTGGAGGGCTAGCGGGAGTTCCCAATGAGCAGTTCTTC. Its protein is CASSPLGGLAGVPNEQFF. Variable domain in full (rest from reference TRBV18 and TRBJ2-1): NAGVMQNPRHLVRRRGQEARLRCSPMKGHSHVYWYRQLPEEGLKFMVYLQKENIIDESGMPKERFSAEFPKEGPSILRIQQVVRGDSAAYFCASSPLGGLAGVPNEQFFGPGTRLTVL.

The CDR3 reads CASSYGSSGVYNEQFF. In DNA, the CDR3 is TGTGCCAGCAGTTACGGTTCTAGCGGGGTTTACAATGAGCAGTTCTTC. The chain couples TRBV6-6 to TRBJ2-1; 9 positions match TRBD2. V was clipped by 2 bases and J by 4 bases; unmatched bases: 6. The CDR3 consists of 16 residues. Germline values: CDR1 MNHNY, CDR2 SVGAGI (reference sequence).